The rows below give T cell receptor beta chains drawn from one sample of a study of cytomegalovirus exposure and HLA in healthy donors. Profiling relied on immunoSEQ multiplex PCR, and the TCRdb table lists in-frame clones only, not all of them. The data show about 360,000 clones, 86% seen once. Sequencing was carried out using PBMCs. The receptors were sampled from a woman under 30 in good health and CMV-seronegative. Both conserved end residues are part of each CDR3. Each record gives: V gene, J gene, D gene, clone size, CDR3 DNA, CDR3 protein. The D gene is left open where the match is weak. Clone size, where shown, is once, few, many, or a class for clones that have expanded.

v_call: TRBV2; j_call: TRBJ2-7; d_call: TRBD1; clone_size: NA; cdr3_nt: TGTGCCAGCAGCCCGACGAGGACAGGCGTCCACGAGCAGTACTTC; cdr3_aa: CASSPTRTGVHEQYF
v_call: TRBV5-1; j_call: TRBJ2-3; d_call: TRBD2; clone_size: NA; cdr3_nt: TGCGCCAGCAGCTTAACGGGAGGGCCCGAAGATACGCAGTATTTT; cdr3_aa: CASSLTGGPEDTQYF
v_call: TRBV28; j_call: TRBJ2-1; d_call: NA; clone_size: NA; cdr3_nt: TGTGCCAGCTTGAGGGCGGCTTACAATGAGCAGTTCTTC; cdr3_aa: CASLRAAYNEQFF
v_call: TRBV6-5; j_call: TRBJ2-4; d_call: NA; clone_size: NA; cdr3_nt: TGTGCCAGCAGTTGGGGGGGCCGGGGAAACATTCAGTACTTC; cdr3_aa: CASSWGGRGNIQYF
v_call: TRBV2; j_call: TRBJ2-3; d_call: TRBD2; clone_size: NA; cdr3_nt: TGTGCCAGCAGCCGCCTGGGACTAGCTGTGGATACGCAGTATTTT; cdr3_aa: CASSRLGLAVDTQYF
v_call: TRBV7-2; j_call: TRBJ2-3; d_call: NA; clone_size: NA; cdr3_nt: TGTGCCAGCAGCTCACAACAAGATACGCAGTATTTT; cdr3_aa: CASSSQQDTQYF
v_call: TRBV9; j_call: TRBJ2-6; d_call: TRBD1; clone_size: NA; cdr3_nt: TGTGCCAGCAGCTCACAGGGGGCTGGGGCCAACGTCCTGACTTTC; cdr3_aa: CASSSQGAGANVLTF
v_call: TRBV10-1; j_call: TRBJ2-3; d_call: NA; clone_size: NA; cdr3_nt: TGCGCCAGCAGTGCTGTTACAGGGGGGGGAGATACGCAGTATTTT; cdr3_aa: CASSAVTGGGDTQYF
v_call: TRBV19; j_call: TRBJ1-1; d_call: NA; clone_size: NA; cdr3_nt: TGTGCCAGTAGGTTTGGCAGGGACACTGAAGCTTTCTTT; cdr3_aa: CASRFGRDTEAFF
v_call: TRBV28; j_call: TRBJ1-5; d_call: NA; clone_size: NA; cdr3_nt: TGCGCCAGCTCTGAGGTCGGCAATCAGCCCCAGCATTTT; cdr3_aa: CASSEVGNQPQHF
v_call: TRBV28; j_call: TRBJ1-5; d_call: NA; clone_size: NA; cdr3_nt: TGTGCCAGCAGTTTTCGGAATCAGCCCCAGCATTTT; cdr3_aa: CASSFRNQPQHF
v_call: TRBV28; j_call: TRBJ2-3; d_call: NA; clone_size: NA; cdr3_nt: TGTGCCAGCAGTGGGGCGGATAGCACAGATACGCAGTATTTT; cdr3_aa: CASSGADSTDTQYF
v_call: TRBV11-2; j_call: TRBJ2-3; d_call: NA; clone_size: once; cdr3_nt: TGTGCCAGCAGCTTTTCTAGTTCTAGCACAGATACGCAGTATTTT; cdr3_aa: CASSFSSSSTDTQYF
v_call: TRBV27; j_call: TRBJ2-7; d_call: NA; clone_size: few; cdr3_nt: TGTGCCAGCAGTTTACACATTTCCTACGAGCAGTACTTC; cdr3_aa: CASSLHISYEQYF
v_call: TRBV13; j_call: TRBJ2-7; d_call: TRBD2; clone_size: NA; cdr3_nt: TGTGCCAGCAGCTCCCGGGGGGGCGGGAACGAGCAGTACTTC; cdr3_aa: CASSSRGGGNEQYF
v_call: TRBV27; j_call: TRBJ2-3; d_call: NA; clone_size: once; cdr3_nt: TGTGCCAGCAGTAAACAGACGAACGCAGATACGCAGTATTTT; cdr3_aa: CASSKQTNADTQYF
v_call: TRBV9; j_call: TRBJ2-2; d_call: TRBD2; clone_size: NA; cdr3_nt: TGTGCCAGCAGCACAAGCGGGGGGAACACCGGGGAGCTGTTTTTT; cdr3_aa: CASSTSGGNTGELFF
v_call: TRBV4-1; j_call: TRBJ2-1; d_call: NA; clone_size: NA; cdr3_nt: TGCGCCAGCAGCCAACAGACTACCCCCTACAATGAGCAGTTCTTC; cdr3_aa: CASSQQTTPYNEQFF
v_call: TRBV27; j_call: TRBJ2-5; d_call: NA; clone_size: NA; cdr3_nt: TGTGCCAGCAGGCGAGGAACTACCAAAATCCCGGAGACCCAGTACTTC; cdr3_aa: CASRRGTTKIPETQYF
v_call: TRBV5-4; j_call: TRBJ2-2; d_call: TRBD2; clone_size: NA; cdr3_nt: TGTGCCAGCAGCTCTAGCGGGGGGGACACCGGGGAGCTGTTTTTT; cdr3_aa: CASSSSGGDTGELFF
v_call: TRBV2; j_call: TRBJ1-1; d_call: TRBD1; clone_size: NA; cdr3_nt: TGTGCCAGCAGTGAAGATGCAGGGGGCGAAGCTTTCTTT; cdr3_aa: CASSEDAGGEAFF
v_call: TRBV28; j_call: TRBJ1-5; d_call: NA; clone_size: once; cdr3_nt: TGTGCCAGCAGACCAGAGGGAGGGCAGCCCCAGCATTTT; cdr3_aa: CASRPEGGQPQHF
v_call: TRBV6-1; j_call: TRBJ1-5; d_call: NA; clone_size: NA; cdr3_nt: TGTGCCAGCAGTCAACAGCCTTATAGCAATCAGCCCCAGCATTTT; cdr3_aa: CASSQQPYSNQPQHF
v_call: TRBV2; j_call: TRBJ1-1; d_call: NA; clone_size: NA; cdr3_nt: TGTGCCAGCAGTGAAGGGCCAGGGGCGGCCACTGAAGCTTTCTTT; cdr3_aa: CASSEGPGAATEAFF
v_call: TRBV6-1; j_call: TRBJ1-1; d_call: NA; clone_size: once; cdr3_nt: TGTGCCAGCAGTGGATACTCATTTTCGAACACTGAAGCTTTCTTT; cdr3_aa: CASSGYSFSNTEAFF
v_call: TRBV28; j_call: TRBJ2-3; d_call: NA; clone_size: NA; cdr3_nt: TGTGCCAGCGCACCCCTCCGCCCGGGTGGCACAGATACGCAGTATTTT; cdr3_aa: CASAPLRPGGTDTQYF
v_call: TRBV7-2; j_call: TRBJ1-4; d_call: NA; clone_size: NA; cdr3_nt: TGTGCCAGCAGCTTAGTACAGGCGGGACCGAATGAAAAACTGTTTTTT; cdr3_aa: CASSLVQAGPNEKLFF
v_call: TRBV7-9; j_call: TRBJ2-7; d_call: NA; clone_size: once; cdr3_nt: TGTGCCAGCGAGAGAGCCTACGAGCAGTACTTC; cdr3_aa: CASERAYEQYF
v_call: TRBV27; j_call: TRBJ1-6; d_call: TRBD1; clone_size: NA; cdr3_nt: TGTGCCAGCAGTTGGGGACAGGGGAGGTCACCCCTCCACTTT; cdr3_aa: CASSWGQGRSPLHF
v_call: TRBV29-1; j_call: TRBJ2-5; d_call: NA; clone_size: NA; cdr3_nt: TGCAGCGTTTGGACACCGACCCAGTACTTC; cdr3_aa: CSVWTPTQYF
v_call: TRBV27; j_call: TRBJ2-5; d_call: NA; clone_size: NA; cdr3_nt: TGTGCCAGCAGTAAACCGGGACTGCAAGAGACCCAGTACTTC; cdr3_aa: CASSKPGLQETQYF
v_call: TRBV27; j_call: TRBJ1-2; d_call: NA; clone_size: NA; cdr3_nt: TGTGCCAGCAGTTTATTTGGGGCCAATAACTATGGCTACACCTTC; cdr3_aa: CASSLFGANNYGYTF
v_call: TRBV27; j_call: TRBJ2-1; d_call: TRBD1; clone_size: NA; cdr3_nt: TGTGCCAGCAGTTCTAGGACAGGGAACAATGAGCAGTTCTTC; cdr3_aa: CASSSRTGNNEQFF
v_call: TRBV27; j_call: TRBJ2-1; d_call: TRBD1; clone_size: NA; cdr3_nt: TGTGCCAGCAGTTTCGACAGGGCACATGAGCAGTTCTTC; cdr3_aa: CASSFDRAHEQFF
v_call: TRBV11-2; j_call: TRBJ2-2; d_call: TRBD1; clone_size: NA; cdr3_nt: TGTGCCAGCTGCGAGAGACAGGGGAGGTACCGGGAGCTGTTTTTT; cdr3_aa: CASCERQGRYRELFF
v_call: TRBV29-1; j_call: TRBJ2-5; d_call: NA; clone_size: NA; cdr3_nt: TGCAGCGTTGCCCGGGACAACGGAAAGACCCAGTACTTC; cdr3_aa: CSVARDNGKTQYF
v_call: TRBV6-6; j_call: TRBJ1-4; d_call: TRBD1; clone_size: NA; cdr3_nt: TGTGCCAGCAGTTACAGGGGGCAAGTTGAAAAACTGTTTTTT; cdr3_aa: CASSYRGQVEKLFF
v_call: TRBV4-1; j_call: TRBJ1-6; d_call: NA; clone_size: once; cdr3_nt: TGCGCCAGCAGCCATGACATAGGCAATTCACCCCTCCACTTT; cdr3_aa: CASSHDIGNSPLHF
v_call: TRBV4-1; j_call: TRBJ1-5; d_call: NA; clone_size: NA; cdr3_nt: TGCGCCAGCAGTCCAAGCCCGGACAGCATATATAGCAATCAGCCCCAGCATTTT; cdr3_aa: CASSPSPDSIYSNQPQHF
v_call: TRBV7-8; j_call: TRBJ2-1; d_call: TRBD2; clone_size: NA; cdr3_nt: TGTGCCAGCAGCCTCACCGGGACTAGCGCCTACAATGAGCAGTTCTTC; cdr3_aa: CASSLTGTSAYNEQFF
v_call: TRBV11-2; j_call: TRBJ1-4; d_call: NA; clone_size: NA; cdr3_nt: TGTGCCAGCAGCTTAAGCGTTAAGCGTGAAAAACTGTTTTTT; cdr3_aa: CASSLSVKREKLFF
v_call: TRBV7-3; j_call: TRBJ2-1; d_call: TRBD2; clone_size: NA; cdr3_nt: TGTGCCAGCAGCTTAGCCAGCGGGAGGGCCGATGAGCAGTTCTTC; cdr3_aa: CASSLASGRADEQFF
v_call: TRBV5-4; j_call: TRBJ2-1; d_call: TRBD1; clone_size: NA; cdr3_nt: TGTGCCAGCAGCCCCGGGACAGGGTCGAGAAGCCCCAGCAATGAGCAGTTCTTC; cdr3_aa: CASSPGTGSRSPSNEQFF
v_call: TRBV5-1; j_call: TRBJ1-4; d_call: NA; clone_size: NA; cdr3_nt: TGCGCCAGCAGCCCGGGGGATAATGAAAAACTGTTTTTT; cdr3_aa: CASSPGDNEKLFF
v_call: TRBV13; j_call: TRBJ1-1; d_call: TRBD1; clone_size: once; cdr3_nt: TGTGCCAGCAGCTTAAGGACAGGGTTTAGGACTGAAGCTTTCTTT; cdr3_aa: CASSLRTGFRTEAFF
v_call: TRBV23-1; j_call: TRBJ1-2; d_call: TRBD1; clone_size: NA; cdr3_nt: TGCGCCAGCAGGCAGAAGACAGGGAACTATGGCTACACCTTC; cdr3_aa: CASRQKTGNYGYTF
v_call: TRBV19; j_call: TRBJ2-7; d_call: NA; clone_size: NA; cdr3_nt: TGTGCCAGTAGTCCTTCTTCCATACTCGTAACCTACGAGCAGTACTTC; cdr3_aa: CASSPSSILVTYEQYF
v_call: TRBV27; j_call: TRBJ1-2; d_call: TRBD1; clone_size: NA; cdr3_nt: TGTGCCAGCAGTACGGACAGGCTAGGTCGCTATGGCTACACCTTC; cdr3_aa: CASSTDRLGRYGYTF
v_call: TRBV12-5; j_call: TRBJ2-1; d_call: TRBD2; clone_size: NA; cdr3_nt: TGTGCTAGTGGTCCGGGACTAGCGGGAGATTTGGGACGCAATGAGCAGTTCTTC; cdr3_aa: CASGPGLAGDLGRNEQFF
v_call: TRBV19; j_call: TRBJ2-7; d_call: TRBD1; clone_size: NA; cdr3_nt: TGTGCCAGTAGTATTCGACAGGGCCGTGCGGAATCCTACGAGCAGTACTTC; cdr3_aa: CASSIRQGRAESYEQYF
v_call: TRBV11-3; j_call: TRBJ2-6; d_call: NA; clone_size: NA; cdr3_nt: TGTGCCCGCCTCGGGGCTGGGGCCAACGTCCTGACTTTC; cdr3_aa: CARLGAGANVLTF
v_call: TRBV5-1; j_call: TRBJ2-7; d_call: TRBD1; clone_size: NA; cdr3_nt: TGCGCCAGCAGCTTCGGTGGGCGGACAGGGGCCCACGAGCAGTACTTC; cdr3_aa: CASSFGGRTGAHEQYF
v_call: TRBV6-1; j_call: TRBJ1-4; d_call: TRBD1; clone_size: NA; cdr3_nt: TGTGCCAGCAGACCTTCGACAGGGGGTTATGAAAAACTGTTTTTT; cdr3_aa: CASRPSTGGYEKLFF
v_call: TRBV2; j_call: TRBJ2-1; d_call: TRBD2; clone_size: NA; cdr3_nt: TGTGCCAGCAGGACTAGCGGGTGGGGCCCCTACAATGAGCAGTTCTTC; cdr3_aa: CASRTSGWGPYNEQFF
v_call: TRBV5-4; j_call: TRBJ1-2; d_call: NA; clone_size: NA; cdr3_nt: TGTGCCAGCAGCTTACCAGGGGCGGGTGGCTACACCTTC; cdr3_aa: CASSLPGAGGYTF
v_call: TRBV5-4; j_call: TRBJ1-6; d_call: NA; clone_size: NA; cdr3_nt: TGTGCCAGCAGCTTGGTACGAGGGCTTAATTCACCCCTCCACTTT; cdr3_aa: CASSLVRGLNSPLHF
v_call: TRBV9; j_call: TRBJ2-2; d_call: TRBD2; clone_size: NA; cdr3_nt: TGTGCCAGCAGCCCGTCGGGGGGGAACACCGGGGAGCTGTTTTTT; cdr3_aa: CASSPSGGNTGELFF
v_call: TRBV7-7; j_call: TRBJ2-5; d_call: NA; clone_size: NA; cdr3_nt: TGTGCCAGCAGCCTCCAGGGGTACCAAGAGACCCAGTACTTC; cdr3_aa: CASSLQGYQETQYF